This T cell receptor (beta chain) was sequenced in a study of T cell changes during pregnancy in multiple sclerosis (dated by TCRdb to the late 2010s). With respect to the entire study: In women with multiple sclerosis, the researchers looked at how the T cell repertoire shifted as pregnancy progressed.

CDR1 and CDR2 were assigned from the germline V gene (reference sequence) as SGHKS and YYEKEE. After removal of 4 bases from V and 7 bases from J, the junction retains 15 bases not matched to a gene. The CDR3 goes from the cysteine to the phenylalanine over 17 residues. The CDR3 DNA has 51 bases and is translated from base 1. Receptor libraries were prepared by the immunoSEQ multiplex PCR assay. The clones in this table, taken by TCRdb from immuneACCESS, are in-frame only. Not every clone is retained; where verified, under half of the shortfall comes from an unresolved V gene, and the cause of the rest is unknown. For this sample there are fewer than 90,000 clones; 85% to 95% appear just once. The ten largest clones represent over 1.5% of the sample. Points on this clone: The antigen this receptor binds is unknown. Nothing much larger sits one base from this clone, and base qualities are not available.

Sequenced here: peripheral blood, sampled after pregnancy. This clonotype was sampled from a female donor in good health, enrolled as a control in a pregnancy study. The rearranged chain carries TRBV5-5 and TRBJ1-5, and 9 junctional nucleotides match TRBD1. The encoded CDR3 is CASSLLVQGATGQPQHF. The base sequence is TGTGCCAGCAGCCTCCTCGTACAGGGGGCAACGGGGCAGCCCCAGCATTTT.